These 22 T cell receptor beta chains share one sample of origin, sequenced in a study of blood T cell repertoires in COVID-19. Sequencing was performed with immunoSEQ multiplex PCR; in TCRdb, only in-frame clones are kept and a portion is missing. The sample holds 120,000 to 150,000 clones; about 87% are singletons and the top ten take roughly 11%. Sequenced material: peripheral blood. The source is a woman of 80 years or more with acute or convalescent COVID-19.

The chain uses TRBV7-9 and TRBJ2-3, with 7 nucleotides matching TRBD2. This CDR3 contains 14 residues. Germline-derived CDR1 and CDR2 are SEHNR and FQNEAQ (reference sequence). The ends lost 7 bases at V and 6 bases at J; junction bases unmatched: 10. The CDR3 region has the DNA TGTGCCAGCATTGGACTAGACCCCAGGGATACGCAGTATTTT. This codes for CASIGLDPRDTQYF.

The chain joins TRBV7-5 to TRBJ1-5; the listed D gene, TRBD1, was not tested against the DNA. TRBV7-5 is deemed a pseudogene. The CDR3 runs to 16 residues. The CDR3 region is CARSFRTGLRNQPQHF. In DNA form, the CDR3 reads TGTGCCAGAAGCTTCCGGACAGGGCTACGCAATCAGCCCCAGCATTTT.

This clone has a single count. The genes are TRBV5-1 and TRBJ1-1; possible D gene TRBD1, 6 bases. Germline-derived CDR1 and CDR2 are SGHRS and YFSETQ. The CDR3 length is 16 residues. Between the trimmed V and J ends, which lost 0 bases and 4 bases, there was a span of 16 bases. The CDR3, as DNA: TGCGCCAGCAGCTTGGCCGATACAGGGTCGAGCACTGAAGCTTTCTTT. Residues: CASSLADTGSSTEAFF. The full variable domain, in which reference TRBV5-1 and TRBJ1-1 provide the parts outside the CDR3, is KAGVTQTPRYLIKTRGQQVTLSCSPISGHRSVSWYQQTPGQGLQFLFEYFSETQRNKGNFPGRFSGRQFSNSRSEMNVSTLELGDSALYLCASSLADTGSSTEAFFGQGTRLTVV.

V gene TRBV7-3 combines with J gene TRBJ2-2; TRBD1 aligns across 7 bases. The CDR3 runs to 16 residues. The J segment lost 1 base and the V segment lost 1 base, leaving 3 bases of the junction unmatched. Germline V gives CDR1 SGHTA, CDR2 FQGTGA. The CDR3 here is CASSLSRTGNTGELFF. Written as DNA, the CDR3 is TGTGCCAGCAGCTTAAGTCGGACAGGGAACACCGGGGAGCTGTTTTTT.

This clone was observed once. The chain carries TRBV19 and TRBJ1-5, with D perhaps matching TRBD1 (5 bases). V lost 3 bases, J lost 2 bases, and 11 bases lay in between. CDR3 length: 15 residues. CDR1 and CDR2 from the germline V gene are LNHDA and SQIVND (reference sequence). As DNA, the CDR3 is TGTGCCAGTAGTATCGCCAAAGGGGGCAATCAGCCCCAGCATTTT. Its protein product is CASSIAKGGNQPQHF.

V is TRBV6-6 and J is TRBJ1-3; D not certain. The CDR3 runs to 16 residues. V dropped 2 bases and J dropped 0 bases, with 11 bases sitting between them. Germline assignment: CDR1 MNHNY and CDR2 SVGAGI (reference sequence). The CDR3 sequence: CASSYPLQSSGNTIYF. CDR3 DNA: TGTGCCAGCAGTTACCCCCTACAGAGCTCTGGAAACACCATATATTTT.

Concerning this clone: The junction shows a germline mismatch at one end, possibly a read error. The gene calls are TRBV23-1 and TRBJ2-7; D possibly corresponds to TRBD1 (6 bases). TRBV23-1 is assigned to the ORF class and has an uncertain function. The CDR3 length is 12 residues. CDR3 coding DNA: TGCGCCAGCTATATAATGGCCGAGACAGGAGAGTTC. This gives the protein CASYIMAETGEF.

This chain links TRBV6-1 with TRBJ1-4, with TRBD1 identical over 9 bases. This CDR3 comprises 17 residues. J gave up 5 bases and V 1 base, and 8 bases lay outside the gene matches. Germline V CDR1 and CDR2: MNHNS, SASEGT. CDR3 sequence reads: CASSEVWDRVTNEKLFF. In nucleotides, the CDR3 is TGTGCCAGCAGTGAAGTCTGGGACAGGGTCACGAATGAAAAACTGTTTTTT.

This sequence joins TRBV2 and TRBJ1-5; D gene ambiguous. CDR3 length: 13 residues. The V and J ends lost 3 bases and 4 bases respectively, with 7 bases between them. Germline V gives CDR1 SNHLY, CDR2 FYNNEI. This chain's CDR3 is CASSDRPNQPQHF. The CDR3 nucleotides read TGTGCCAGCAGTGACAGGCCTAATCAGCCCCAGCATTTT.

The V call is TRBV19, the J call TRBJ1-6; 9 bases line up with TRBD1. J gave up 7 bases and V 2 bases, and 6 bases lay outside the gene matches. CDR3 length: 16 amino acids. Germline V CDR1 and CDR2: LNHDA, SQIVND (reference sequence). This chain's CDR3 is CASSIRGQGVNSPLHF. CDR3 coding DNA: TGTGCCAGTAGTATAAGGGGACAGGGTGTAAATTCACCCCTCCACTTT. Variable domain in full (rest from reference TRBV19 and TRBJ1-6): DGGITQSPKYLFRKEGQNVTLSCEQNLNHDAMYWYRQDPGQGLRLIYYSQIVNDFQKGDIAEGYSVSREKKESFPLTVTSAQKNPTAFYLCASSIRGQGVNSPLHFGNGTRLTVT.

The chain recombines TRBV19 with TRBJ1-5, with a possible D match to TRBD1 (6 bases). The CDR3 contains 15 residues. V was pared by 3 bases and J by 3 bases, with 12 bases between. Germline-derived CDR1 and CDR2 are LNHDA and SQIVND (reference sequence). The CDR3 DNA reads TGTGCCAGTAGTATCAGGGGAGTTAACAATCAGCCCCAGCATTTT. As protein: CASSIRGVNNQPQHF.

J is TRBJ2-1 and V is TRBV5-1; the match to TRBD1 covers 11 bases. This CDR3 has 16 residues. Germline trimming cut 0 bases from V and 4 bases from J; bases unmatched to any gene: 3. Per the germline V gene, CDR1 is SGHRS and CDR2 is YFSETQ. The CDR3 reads CASSLAGTGGYNEQFF. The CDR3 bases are TGCGCCAGCAGCTTGGCGGGGACAGGGGGTTACAATGAGCAGTTCTTC.

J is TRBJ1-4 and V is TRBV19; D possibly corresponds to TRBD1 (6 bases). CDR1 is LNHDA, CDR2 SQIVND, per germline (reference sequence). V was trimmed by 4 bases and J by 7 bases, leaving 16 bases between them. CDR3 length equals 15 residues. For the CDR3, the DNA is TGTGCCAGTAGTACAACGACGTTAGGGGGTGAAAAACTGTTTTTT. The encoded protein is CASSTTTLGGEKLFF.

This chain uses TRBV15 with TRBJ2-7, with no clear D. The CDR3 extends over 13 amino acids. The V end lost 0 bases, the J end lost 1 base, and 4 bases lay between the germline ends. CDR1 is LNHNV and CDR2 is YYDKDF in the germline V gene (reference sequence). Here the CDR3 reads CATSRDRSYEQYF. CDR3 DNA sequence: TGTGCCACCAGCAGAGATCGGTCCTACGAGCAGTACTTC.

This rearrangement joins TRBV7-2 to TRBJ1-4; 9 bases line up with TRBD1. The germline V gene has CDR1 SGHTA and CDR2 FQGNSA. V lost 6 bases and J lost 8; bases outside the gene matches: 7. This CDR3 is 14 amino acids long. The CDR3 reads CASSPRTGEEKLFF. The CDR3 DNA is TGTGCCAGCAGTCCAAGGACAGGGGAAGAAAAACTGTTTTTT.

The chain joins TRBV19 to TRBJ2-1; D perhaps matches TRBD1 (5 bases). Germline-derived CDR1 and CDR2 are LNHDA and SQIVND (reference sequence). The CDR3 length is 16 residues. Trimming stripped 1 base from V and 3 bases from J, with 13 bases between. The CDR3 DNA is TGTGCCAGTAGTATAGCGCCCCAGGGCCACTACAATGAGCAGTTCTTC. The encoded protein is CASSIAPQGHYNEQFF.

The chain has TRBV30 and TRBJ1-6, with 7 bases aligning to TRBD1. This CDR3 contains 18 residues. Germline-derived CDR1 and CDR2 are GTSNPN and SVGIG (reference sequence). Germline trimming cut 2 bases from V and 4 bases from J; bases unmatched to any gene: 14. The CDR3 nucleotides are TGTGCCTGGAGTCACAGGGGAATTTCGGTAGGATATAATTCACCCCTCCACTTT. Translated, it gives CAWSHRGISVGYNSPLHF.

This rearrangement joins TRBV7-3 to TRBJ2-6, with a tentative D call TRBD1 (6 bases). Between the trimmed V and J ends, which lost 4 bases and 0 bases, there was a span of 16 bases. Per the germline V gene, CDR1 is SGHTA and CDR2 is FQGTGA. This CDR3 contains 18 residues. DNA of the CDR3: TGTGCCAGCAGCTGGCCGGGACATCCAATCTCTGGGGCCAACGTCCTGACTTTC. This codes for CASSWPGHPISGANVLTF.

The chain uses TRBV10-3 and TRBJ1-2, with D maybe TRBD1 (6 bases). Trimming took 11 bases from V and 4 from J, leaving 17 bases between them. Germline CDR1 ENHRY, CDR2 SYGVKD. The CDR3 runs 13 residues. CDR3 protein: CASFLGQTYGYTF. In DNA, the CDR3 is TGTGCCTCCTTTCTCGGACAGACCTATGGCTACACCTTC.

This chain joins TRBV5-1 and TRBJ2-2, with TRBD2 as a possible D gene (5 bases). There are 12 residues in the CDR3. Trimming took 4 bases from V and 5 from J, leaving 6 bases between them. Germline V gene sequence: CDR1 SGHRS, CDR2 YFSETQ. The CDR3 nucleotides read TGCGCCAGCAGCCCGGGAACCGGGGAGCTGTTTTTT. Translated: CASSPGTGELFF.

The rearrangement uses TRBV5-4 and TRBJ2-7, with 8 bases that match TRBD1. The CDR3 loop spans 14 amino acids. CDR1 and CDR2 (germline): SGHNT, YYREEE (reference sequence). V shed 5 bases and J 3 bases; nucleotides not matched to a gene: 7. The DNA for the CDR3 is TGTGCCAGCAGGCCTTCGACAGGGGTCTACGAGCAGTACTTC. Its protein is CASRPSTGVYEQYF. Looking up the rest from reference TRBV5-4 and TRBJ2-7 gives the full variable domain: ETGVTQSPTHLIKTRGQQVTLRCSSQSGHNTVSWYQQALGQGPQFIFQYYREEENGRGNFPPRFSGLQFPNYSSELNVNALELDDSALYLCASRPSTGVYEQYFGPGTRLTVT.

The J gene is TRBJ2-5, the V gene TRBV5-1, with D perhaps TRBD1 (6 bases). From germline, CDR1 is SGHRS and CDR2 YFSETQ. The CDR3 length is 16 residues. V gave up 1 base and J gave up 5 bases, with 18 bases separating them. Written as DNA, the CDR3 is TGCGCCAGCAGCTTGTCACCGACAGGTTCGGAGGAGACCCAGTACTTC. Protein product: CASSLSPTGSEETQYF.